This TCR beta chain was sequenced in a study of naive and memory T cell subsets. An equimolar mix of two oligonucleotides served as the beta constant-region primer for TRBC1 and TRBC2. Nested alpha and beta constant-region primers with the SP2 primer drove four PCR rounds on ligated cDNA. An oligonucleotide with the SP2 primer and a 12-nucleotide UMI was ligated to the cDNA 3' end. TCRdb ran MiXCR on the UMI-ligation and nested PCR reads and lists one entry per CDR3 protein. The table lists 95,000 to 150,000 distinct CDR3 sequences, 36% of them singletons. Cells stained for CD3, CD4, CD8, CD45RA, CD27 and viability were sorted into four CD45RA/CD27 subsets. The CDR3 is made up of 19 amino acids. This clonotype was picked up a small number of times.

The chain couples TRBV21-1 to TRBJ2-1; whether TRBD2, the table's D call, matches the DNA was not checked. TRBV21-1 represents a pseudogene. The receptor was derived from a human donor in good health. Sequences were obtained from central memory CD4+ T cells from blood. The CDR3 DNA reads TGTGCCAGCAGCAAAGAATCCCTCCATAGGGGGGACTCCTACAATGAGCAGTTCTTC. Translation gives CASSKESLHRGDSYNEQFF.